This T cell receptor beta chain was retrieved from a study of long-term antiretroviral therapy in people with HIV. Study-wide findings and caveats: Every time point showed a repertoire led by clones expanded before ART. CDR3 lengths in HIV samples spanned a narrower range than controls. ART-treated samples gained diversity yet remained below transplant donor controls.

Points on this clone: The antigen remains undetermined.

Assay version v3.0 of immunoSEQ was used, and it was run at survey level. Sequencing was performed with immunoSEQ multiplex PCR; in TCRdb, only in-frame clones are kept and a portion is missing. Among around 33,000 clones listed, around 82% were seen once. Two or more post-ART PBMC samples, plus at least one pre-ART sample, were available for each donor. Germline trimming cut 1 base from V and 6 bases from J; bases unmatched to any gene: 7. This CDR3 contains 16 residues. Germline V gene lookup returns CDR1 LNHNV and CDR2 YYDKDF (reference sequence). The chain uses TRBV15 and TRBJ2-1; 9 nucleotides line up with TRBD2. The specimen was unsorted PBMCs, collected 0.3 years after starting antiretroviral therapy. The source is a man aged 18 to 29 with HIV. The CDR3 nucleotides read TGTGCCACCAGCAGAGCGCCCGCTAGCGGGACCAATGAGCAGTTCTTC. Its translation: CATSRAPASGTNEQFF.